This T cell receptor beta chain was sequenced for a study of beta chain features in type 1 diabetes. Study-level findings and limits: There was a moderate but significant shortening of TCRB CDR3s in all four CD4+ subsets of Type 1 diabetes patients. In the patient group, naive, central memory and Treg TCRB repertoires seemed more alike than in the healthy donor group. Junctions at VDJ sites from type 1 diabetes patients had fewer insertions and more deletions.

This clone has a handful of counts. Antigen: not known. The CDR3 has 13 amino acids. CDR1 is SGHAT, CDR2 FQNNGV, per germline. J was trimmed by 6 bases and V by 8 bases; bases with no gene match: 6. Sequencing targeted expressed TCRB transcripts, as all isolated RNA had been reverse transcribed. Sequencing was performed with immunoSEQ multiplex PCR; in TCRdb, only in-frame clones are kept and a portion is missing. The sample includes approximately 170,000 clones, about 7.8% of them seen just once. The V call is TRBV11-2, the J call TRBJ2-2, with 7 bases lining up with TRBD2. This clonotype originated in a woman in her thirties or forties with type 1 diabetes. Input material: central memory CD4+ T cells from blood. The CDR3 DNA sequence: TGTGCCAGCGCGGGGGAGGGCCCCGGGGAGCTGTTTTTT. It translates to CASAGEGPGELFF.